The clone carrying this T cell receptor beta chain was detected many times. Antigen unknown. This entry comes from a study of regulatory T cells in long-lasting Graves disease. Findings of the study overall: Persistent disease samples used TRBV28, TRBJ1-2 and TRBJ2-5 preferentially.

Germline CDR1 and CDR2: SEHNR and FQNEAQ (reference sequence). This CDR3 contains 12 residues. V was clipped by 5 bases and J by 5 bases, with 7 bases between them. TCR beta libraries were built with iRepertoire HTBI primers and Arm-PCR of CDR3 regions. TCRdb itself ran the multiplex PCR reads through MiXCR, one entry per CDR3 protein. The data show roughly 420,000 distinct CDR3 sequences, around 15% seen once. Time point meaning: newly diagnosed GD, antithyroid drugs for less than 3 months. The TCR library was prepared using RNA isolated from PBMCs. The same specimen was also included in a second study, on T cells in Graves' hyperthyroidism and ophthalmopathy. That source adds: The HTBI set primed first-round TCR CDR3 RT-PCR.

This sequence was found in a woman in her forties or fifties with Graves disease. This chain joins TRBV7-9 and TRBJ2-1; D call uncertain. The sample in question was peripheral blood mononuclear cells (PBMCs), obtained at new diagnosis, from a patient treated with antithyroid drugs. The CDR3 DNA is TGTGCCAGCAGCCCGGATCACAATGAGCAGTTCTTC. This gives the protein CASSPDHNEQFF.